A selection of T cell receptor beta chains follows, all from one sample in a study of CD4+ T cells in melanoma. Sequencing was performed with immunoSEQ multiplex PCR; in TCRdb, only in-frame clones are kept and a portion is missing. The sample shows about 11,000 clones, less than 75% of them seen only once. Sequenced: cells from a culture (not recorded whether cultured in vitro). The receptors derive from a human donor with melanoma. The CDR3 runs from the conserved cysteine through the conserved F or W. D genes are given only for firm matches. Clone size is not always given. Where it is, it says once, few, many or a class for expanded clones.

cdr3_nt,cdr3_aa,cdr3_length,j_call,clone_size,v_call,d_call
TGTGCCAGCAGCCAAGCAGCGGGGCAGCCCCAGCATTTT,CASSQAAGQPQHF,13,TRBJ1-5,NA,TRBV4-2,NA
TGTGCCTGGAGTTCGACGAGCGGGGCCAATCAGCCCCAGCATTTT,CAWSSTSGANQPQHF,15,TRBJ1-5,NA,TRBV30,NA
TGTGCTACCGCCCCAGGGACAGAGAACACCGGGGAGCTGTTTTTT,CATAPGTENTGELFF,15,TRBJ2-2,NA,TRBV7-7,TRBD1
TGTGCCAGCAGCCAAGTGGGGGGCTATGGCTACACCTTC,CASSQVGGYGYTF,13,TRBJ1-2,few,TRBV4-2,NA
TGCGCCAGCAGTTTGAGCCCGGGGGGAGCCAAAAACATTCAGTACTTC,CASSLSPGGAKNIQYF,16,TRBJ2-4,NA,TRBV5-1,TRBD2
TGTGCCAGCAGGGACCAGGAGGCGATCAATGAGCAGTTCTTC,CASRDQEAINEQFF,14,TRBJ2-1,once,TRBV2,NA
TGTGCCAGCAGCATAGGCGGCAGGGGCGAAGAGACCCAGTACTTC,CASSIGGRGEETQYF,15,TRBJ2-5,NA,TRBV21-1,NA
TGTGCCAGCAGTTACTGGAATGGGGGTTACGAGCAGTACTTC,CASSYWNGGYEQYF,14,TRBJ2-7,NA,TRBV6-6,NA
TGTGCCAGCAGTCGCAGGGAACGGGATACGCAGTATTTT,CASSRRERDTQYF,13,TRBJ2-3,NA,TRBV6-6,NA
TGTGCCAGCAGTCCCCGGACAGGGCCCTATGGCTACACCTTC,CASSPRTGPYGYTF,14,TRBJ1-2,NA,TRBV2,TRBD1
TGCGCCAGCAGGCAAGGGGGCCCCAGGGAGACCCAGTACTTC,CASRQGGPRETQYF,14,TRBJ2-5,medium-sized,TRBV5-1,TRBD1
TGTGCCAGCAGCTTGGGATGGGGGGATACGCAGTATTTT,CASSLGWGDTQYF,13,TRBJ2-3,NA,TRBV7-8,NA
TGTGCCAGCAGCTTAGCAACTAGCGGGGGCCAAGAGACCCAGTACTTC,CASSLATSGGQETQYF,16,TRBJ2-5,NA,TRBV7-2,TRBD2
TGTGCCAGCTTTGCAGGGAACCGGGGGAAGACAGATACGCAGTATTTT,CASFAGNRGKTDTQYF,16,TRBJ2-3,NA,TRBV13,NA
TGTGCCAGCAGCTTATTGGTAACTAATGAAAAACTGTTTTTT,CASSLLVTNEKLFF,14,TRBJ1-4,NA,TRBV11-2,NA
TGCGCCAGCAGCTTCGGTGGCCTAGCAGGAAATGAGCAGTTCTTC,CASSFGGLAGNEQFF,15,TRBJ2-1,NA,TRBV5-1,NA
TGTGCCAGCAGCCAAGACAGGGGAGAGAGGACCCAGTACTTC,CASSQDRGERTQYF,14,TRBJ2-5,NA,TRBV4-2,NA
TGTGCCACGAGCCCGTCTGGGGCCAACGTCCTGACTTTC,CATSPSGANVLTF,13,TRBJ2-6,NA,TRBV19,NA
TGCGCCAGCAGTCCCCGAGACAGGGAGAATCTGGGCACCGGGGAGCTGTTTTTT,CASSPRDRENLGTGELFF,18,TRBJ2-2,NA,TRBV23-1,TRBD1
TGTGCCAGCCAGACTGGCAGGTGGTCCTACAATGAGCAGTTCTTC,CASQTGRWSYNEQFF,15,TRBJ2-1,NA,TRBV27,NA
TGTGCCAGCAGCTCCCAAACGAATCAGCCCCAGCATTTT,CASSSQTNQPQHF,13,TRBJ1-5,NA,TRBV7-8,NA
TGCACCAGCAGCCAAAGGGGGGCCCCCACAGATACGCAGTATTTT,CTSSQRGAPTDTQYF,15,TRBJ2-3,NA,TRBV1,NA
TGTGCCAGCAGAAGCTACGAGCAGTACTTC,CASRSYEQYF,10,TRBJ2-7,NA,TRBV2,NA